Below, one TCR beta chain is given with its context. These data are taken from a study of blood T cell repertoires in COVID-19. Across the whole study: Whether acute or convalescent, the COVID-19 samples came from the United States, Italy and Spain. Sample material is recorded as cDNA or gDNA derived from T cells, B-cell-depleted T cells, or PBMCs.

CDR1 and CDR2 from the germline V gene are SGHRS and YFSETQ. CDR3 length: 13 amino acids. Trimming took 1 base from V and 2 from J, leaving 6 bases between them. Authors' methods: Amplifying reference gene primers gave estimates of nucleated cell counts. Sequenced by immunoSEQ multiplex PCR; TCRdb stores in-frame clones only, minus some. V and J calls and clone size come straight from that table; D and trimming were deduced from the DNA. In the table there are around 68,000 clones, roughly 86% of which are singletons. The receptor comes from a woman between 50 and 59 years old with acute or convalescent COVID-19. The chain has TRBV5-1 and TRBJ1-1; no definite D call. The material sequenced was peripheral blood. CDR3 nucleotides: TGCGCCAGCAGCTTGACGACTAACACTGAAGCTTTCTTT. Protein product: CASSLTTNTEAFF.